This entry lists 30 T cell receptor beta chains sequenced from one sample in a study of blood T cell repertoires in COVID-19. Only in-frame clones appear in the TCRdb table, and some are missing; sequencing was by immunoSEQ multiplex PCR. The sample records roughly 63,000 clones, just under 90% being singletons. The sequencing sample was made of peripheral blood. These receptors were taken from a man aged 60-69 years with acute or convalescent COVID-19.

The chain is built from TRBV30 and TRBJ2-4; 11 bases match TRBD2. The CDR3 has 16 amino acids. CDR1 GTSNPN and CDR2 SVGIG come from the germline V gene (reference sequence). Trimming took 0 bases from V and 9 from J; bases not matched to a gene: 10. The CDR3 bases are TGTGCCTGGAGTGTAGTGTCTAGCGGGAGGACGGGCATTCAGTACTTC. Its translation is CAWSVVSSGRTGIQYF.

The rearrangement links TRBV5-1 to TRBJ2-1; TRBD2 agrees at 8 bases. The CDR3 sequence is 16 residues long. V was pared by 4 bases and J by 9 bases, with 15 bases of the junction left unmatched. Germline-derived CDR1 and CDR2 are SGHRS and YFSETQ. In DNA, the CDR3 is TGCGCCAGCAGCCAATTGACTAGCGTGGGTGGGGGTGAGCAGTTCTTC. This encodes CASSQLTSVGGGEQFF.

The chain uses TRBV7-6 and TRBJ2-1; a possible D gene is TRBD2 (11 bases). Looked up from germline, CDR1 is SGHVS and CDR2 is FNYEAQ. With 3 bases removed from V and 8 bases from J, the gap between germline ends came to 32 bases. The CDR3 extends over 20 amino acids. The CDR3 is CASSFSGTGDRGLAGDEQFF. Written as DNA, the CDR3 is TGTGCCAGCAGCTTCTCCGGGACAGGGGACAGAGGACTAGCGGGCGATGAGCAGTTCTTC. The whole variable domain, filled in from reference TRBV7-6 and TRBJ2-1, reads GAGVSQSPRYKVTKRGQDVALRCDPISGHVSLYWYRQALGQGPEFLTYFNYEAQQDKSGLPNDRFSAERPEGSISTLTIQRTEQRDSAMYRCASSFSGTGDRGLAGDEQFFGPGTRLTVL.

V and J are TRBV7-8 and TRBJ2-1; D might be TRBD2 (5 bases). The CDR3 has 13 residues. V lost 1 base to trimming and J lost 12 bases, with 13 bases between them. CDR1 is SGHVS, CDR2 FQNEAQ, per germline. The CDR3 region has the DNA TGTGCCAGCAGCTTAGTAGAGGTTGAGGGGCAGTTCTTC. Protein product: CASSLVEVEGQFF.

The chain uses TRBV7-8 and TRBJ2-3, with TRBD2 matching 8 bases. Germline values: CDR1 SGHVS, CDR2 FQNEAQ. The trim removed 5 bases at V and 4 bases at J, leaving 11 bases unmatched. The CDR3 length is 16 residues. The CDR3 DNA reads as TGTGCCAGCAGCGCCCCGGGACTAGTCGAGTCAGATACGCAGTATTTT. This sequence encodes CASSAPGLVESDTQYF. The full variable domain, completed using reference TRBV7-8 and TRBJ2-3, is GAGVSQSPRYKVAKRGQDVALRCDPISGHVSLFWYQQALGQGPEFLTYFQNEAQLDKSGLPSDRFFAERPEGSVSTLKIQRTQQEDSAVYLCASSAPGLVESDTQYFGPGTRLTVL.

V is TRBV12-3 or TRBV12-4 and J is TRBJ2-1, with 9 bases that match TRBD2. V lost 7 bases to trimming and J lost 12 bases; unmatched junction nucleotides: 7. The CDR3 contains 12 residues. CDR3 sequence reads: CASTPGTSRQFF. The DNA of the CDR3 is TGTGCCAGCACCCCAGGGACTAGCAGGCAGTTCTTC.

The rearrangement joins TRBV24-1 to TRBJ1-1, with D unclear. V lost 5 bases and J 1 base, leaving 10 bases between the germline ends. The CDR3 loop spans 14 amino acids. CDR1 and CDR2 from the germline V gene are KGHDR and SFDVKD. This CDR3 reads CATSASLGNTEAFF. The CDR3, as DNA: TGTGCCACCAGTGCGTCCCTCGGGAACACTGAAGCTTTCTTT.

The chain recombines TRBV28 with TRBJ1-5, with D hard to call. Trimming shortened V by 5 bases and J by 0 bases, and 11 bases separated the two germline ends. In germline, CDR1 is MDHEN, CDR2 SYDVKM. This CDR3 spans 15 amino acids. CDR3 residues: CASSTLTYSNQPQHF. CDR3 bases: TGTGCCAGCAGTACCCTGACTTATAGCAATCAGCCCCAGCATTTT.

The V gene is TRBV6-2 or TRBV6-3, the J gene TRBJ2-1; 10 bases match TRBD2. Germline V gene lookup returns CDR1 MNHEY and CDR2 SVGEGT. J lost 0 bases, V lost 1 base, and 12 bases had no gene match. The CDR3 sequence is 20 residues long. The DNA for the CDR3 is TGTGCCAGCAGTTACTTGACTAGCGGGTCTGAAGTTAGCTCCTACAATGAGCAGTTCTTC. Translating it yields CASSYLTSGSEVSSYNEQFF.

CDR3 amino acids: CASSRDWSQPQHF. The CDR3 bases are TGTGCCAGCAGTCGCGATTGGTCTCAGCCCCAGCATTTT. The chain combines TRBV28 with TRBJ1-5; unclear D gene. Between the trimmed V and J ends, which lost 5 bases and 6 bases, there was a span of 11 bases. Germline V lookup: CDR1 MDHEN, CDR2 SYDVKM. The length of the CDR3 is 13 residues.

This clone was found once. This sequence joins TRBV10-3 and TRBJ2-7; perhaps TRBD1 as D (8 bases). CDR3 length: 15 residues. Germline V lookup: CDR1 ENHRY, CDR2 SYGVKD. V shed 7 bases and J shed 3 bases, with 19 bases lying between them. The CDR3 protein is CAINIGQGGIYEQYF. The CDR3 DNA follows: TGTGCCATCAATATAGGACAGGGAGGGATCTACGAGCAGTACTTC.

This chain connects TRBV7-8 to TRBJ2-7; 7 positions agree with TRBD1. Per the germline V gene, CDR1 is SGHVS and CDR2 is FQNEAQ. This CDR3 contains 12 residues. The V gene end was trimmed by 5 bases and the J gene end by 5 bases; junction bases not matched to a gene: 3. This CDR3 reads CASSIGGHEQYF. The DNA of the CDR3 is TGTGCCAGCAGCATAGGGGGCCACGAGCAGTACTTC.

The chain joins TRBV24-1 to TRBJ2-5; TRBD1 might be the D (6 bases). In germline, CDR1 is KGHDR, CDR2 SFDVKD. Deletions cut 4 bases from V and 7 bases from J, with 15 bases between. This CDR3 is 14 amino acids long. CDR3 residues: CATSEAQGKRTQYF. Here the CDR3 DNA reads TGTGCCACCAGTGAAGCACAGGGAAAGAGGACCCAGTACTTC.

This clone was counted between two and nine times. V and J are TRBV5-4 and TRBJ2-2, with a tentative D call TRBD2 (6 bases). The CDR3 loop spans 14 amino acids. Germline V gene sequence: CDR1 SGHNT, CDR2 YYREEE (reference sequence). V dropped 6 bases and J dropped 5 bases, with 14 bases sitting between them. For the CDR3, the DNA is TGTGCCAGCAAGAGGACCGGAGGGACCGGGGAGCTGTTTTTT. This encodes CASKRTGGTGELFF.

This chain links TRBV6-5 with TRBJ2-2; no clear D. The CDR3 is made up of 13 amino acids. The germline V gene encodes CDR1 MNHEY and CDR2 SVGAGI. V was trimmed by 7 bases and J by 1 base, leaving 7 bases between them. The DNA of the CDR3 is TGTGCCAGCACCTTTCTGAACACCGGGGAGCTGTTTTTT. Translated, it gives CASTFLNTGELFF.

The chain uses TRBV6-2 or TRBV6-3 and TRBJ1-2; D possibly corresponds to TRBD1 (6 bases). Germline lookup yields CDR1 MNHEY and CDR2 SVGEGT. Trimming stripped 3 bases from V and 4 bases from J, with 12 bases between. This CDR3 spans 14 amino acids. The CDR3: CASSYLGQSYGYTF. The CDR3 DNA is TGTGCCAGCAGTTATCTCGGACAGAGCTATGGCTACACCTTC.

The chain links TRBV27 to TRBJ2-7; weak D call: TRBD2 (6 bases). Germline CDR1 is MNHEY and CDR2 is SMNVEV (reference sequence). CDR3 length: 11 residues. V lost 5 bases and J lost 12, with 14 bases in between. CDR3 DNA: TGTGCCAGCAGTAACCGGGACTCCACGTACTTC. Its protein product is CASSNRDSTYF.

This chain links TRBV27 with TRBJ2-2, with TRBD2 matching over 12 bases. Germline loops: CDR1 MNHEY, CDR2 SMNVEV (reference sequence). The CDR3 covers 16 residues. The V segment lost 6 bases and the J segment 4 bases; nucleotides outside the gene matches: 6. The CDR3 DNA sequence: TGTGCCAGCAGCCTACGACTAGCGGGAGTCACCGGGGAGCTGTTTTTT. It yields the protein CASSLRLAGVTGELFF.

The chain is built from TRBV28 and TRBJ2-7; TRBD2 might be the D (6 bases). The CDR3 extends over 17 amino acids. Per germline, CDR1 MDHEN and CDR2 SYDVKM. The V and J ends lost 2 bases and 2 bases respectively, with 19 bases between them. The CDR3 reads CASSLNRAGRKTYEQYF. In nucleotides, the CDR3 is TGTGCCAGCAGTTTAAATAGAGCTGGGAGGAAGACCTACGAGCAGTACTTC.

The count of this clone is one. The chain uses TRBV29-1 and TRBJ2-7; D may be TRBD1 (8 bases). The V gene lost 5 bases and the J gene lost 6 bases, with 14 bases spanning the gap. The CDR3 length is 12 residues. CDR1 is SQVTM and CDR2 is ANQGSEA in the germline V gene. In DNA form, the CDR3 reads TGCAGCGTTAGGACAGGGAGGGGCGAGCAGTACTTC. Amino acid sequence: CSVRTGRGEQYF.

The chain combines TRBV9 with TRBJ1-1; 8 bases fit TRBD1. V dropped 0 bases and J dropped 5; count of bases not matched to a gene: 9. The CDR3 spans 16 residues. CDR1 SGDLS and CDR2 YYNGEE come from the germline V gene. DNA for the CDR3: TGTGCCAGCAGCGTAGGGTATGACAGGGGAGAGACTGAAGCTTTCTTT. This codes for CASSVGYDRGETEAFF. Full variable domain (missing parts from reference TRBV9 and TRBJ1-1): DSGVTQTPKHLITATGQRVTLRCSPRSGDLSVYWYQQSLDQGLQFLIQYYNGEERAKGNILERFSAQQFPDLHSELNLSSLELGDSALYFCASSVGYDRGETEAFFGQGTRLTVV.

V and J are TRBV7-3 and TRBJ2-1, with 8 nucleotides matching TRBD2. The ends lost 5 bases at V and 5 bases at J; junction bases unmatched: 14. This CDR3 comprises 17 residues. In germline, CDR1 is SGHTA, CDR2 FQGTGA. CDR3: CASSPSGGYASNNEQFF. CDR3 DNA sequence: TGTGCCAGCAGCCCCTCGGGGGGGTATGCGAGTAACAATGAGCAGTTCTTC.

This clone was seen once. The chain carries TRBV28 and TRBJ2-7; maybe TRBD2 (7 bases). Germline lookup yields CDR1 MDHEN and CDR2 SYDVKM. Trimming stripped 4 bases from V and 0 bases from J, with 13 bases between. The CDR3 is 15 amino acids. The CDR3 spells CASSWEGEGSYEQYF. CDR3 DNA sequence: TGTGCCAGCAGTTGGGAGGGGGAAGGCTCCTACGAGCAGTACTTC.

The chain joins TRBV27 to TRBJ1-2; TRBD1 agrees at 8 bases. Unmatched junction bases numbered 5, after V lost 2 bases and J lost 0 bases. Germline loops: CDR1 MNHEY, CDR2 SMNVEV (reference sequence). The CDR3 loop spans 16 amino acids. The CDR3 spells CASSLDRGTSNYGYTF. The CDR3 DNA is TGTGCCAGCAGTTTAGACAGGGGCACCTCTAACTATGGCTACACCTTC.

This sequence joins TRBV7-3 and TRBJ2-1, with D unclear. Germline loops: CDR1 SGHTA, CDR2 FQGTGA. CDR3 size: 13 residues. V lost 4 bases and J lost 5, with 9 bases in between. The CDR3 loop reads CASSSGPNNEQFF. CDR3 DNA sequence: TGTGCCAGCAGCTCTGGGCCAAACAATGAGCAGTTCTTC.

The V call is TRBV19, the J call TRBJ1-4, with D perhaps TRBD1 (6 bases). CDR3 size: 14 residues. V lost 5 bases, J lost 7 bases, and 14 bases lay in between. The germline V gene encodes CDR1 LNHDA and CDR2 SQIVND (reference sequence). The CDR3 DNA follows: TGTGCCAGTAGTCCGGAACAGGGTTTTGAAAAACTGTTTTTT. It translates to CASSPEQGFEKLFF.

CDR3 region: CATTSGSGEKLFF. Written as DNA, the CDR3 is TGTGCCACCACATCGGGTAGTGGTGAAAAACTGTTTTTT. The chain carries TRBV19 and TRBJ1-4; D is undetermined. V lost 10 bases, J lost 7 bases, and 16 bases lay in between. This CDR3 comprises 13 residues. Germline V CDR1 and CDR2: LNHDA, SQIVND (reference sequence).

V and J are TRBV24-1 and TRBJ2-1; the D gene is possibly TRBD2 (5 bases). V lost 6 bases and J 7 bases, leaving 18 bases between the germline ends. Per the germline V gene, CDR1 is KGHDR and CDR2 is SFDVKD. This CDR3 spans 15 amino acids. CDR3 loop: CATSPKEPGLNEQFF. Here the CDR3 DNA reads TGTGCCACCAGTCCTAAGGAGCCGGGATTGAATGAGCAGTTCTTC.

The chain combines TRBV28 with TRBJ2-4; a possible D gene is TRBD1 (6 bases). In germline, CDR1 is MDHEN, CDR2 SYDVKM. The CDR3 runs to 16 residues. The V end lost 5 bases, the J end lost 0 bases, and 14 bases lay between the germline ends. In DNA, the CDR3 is TGTGCCAGCAGTCCCCGGGACACCCGAGCCAAAAACATTCAGTACTTC. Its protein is CASSPRDTRAKNIQYF.

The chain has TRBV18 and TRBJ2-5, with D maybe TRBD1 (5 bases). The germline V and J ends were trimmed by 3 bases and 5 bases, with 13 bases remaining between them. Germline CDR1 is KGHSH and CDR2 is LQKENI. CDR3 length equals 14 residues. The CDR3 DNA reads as TGTGCCAGCTCACCGCCGACAGTGGGGGAGACCCAGTACTTC. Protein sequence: CASSPPTVGETQYF.